This TCR beta chain emerged from a study of T cells after yellow fever vaccination. The length of the CDR3 is 14 residues. V was clipped by 0 bases and J by 8 bases, with 12 bases between them. The germline CDR1 and CDR2 sequences are LGHNA and YNFKEQ. Template switching by 5'RACE produced TCR cDNA, adding a universal primer site and UMIs. TCRdb processed the 5' RACE reads anew with MiXCR; each CDR3 protein has one entry. Here the sample spans some 320,000 distinct CDR3 sequences, approximately 4.5% being singletons. This clonotype has more than one count but fewer than ten. The antigen is not known. Broader study findings: A small share of clonotypes appeared in both CD4 and CD8 compartments. Subsequent to the booster, the majority of primary-vaccination clones reappeared (approximately 95% CD4, approximately 90% CD8). The secondary T-cell response peaked on day 5, not day 15, but was weaker.

The sequence was collected from a young man who received the YFV17D yellow fever vaccine. The chain links TRBV4-2 to TRBJ2-3; D uncertain. Sequenced here: PBMCs, sampled 15 days after the yellow fever booster vaccination. The CDR3 region has the DNA TGTGCCAGCAGCCAAGATCTCGGCGTAAGTACGCAGTATTTT. Amino acid sequence: CASSQDLGVSTQYF.